The 28 T cell receptor beta chains below all came from one sample that was sequenced in a study of Ad26.COV2.S vaccination and SARS-CoV-2 variants. The protocol was immunoSEQ multiplex PCR, while the TCRdb copy is restricted to in-frame clones and leaves out a portion. The sample lists tens of thousands of clones, 65% to 90% occurring once. The source material was peripheral blood, sampled after recovery from COVID-19. These receptors were taken from a human donor who had recovered from COVID-19.

The chain combines TRBV7-2 with TRBJ1-5; D is undetermined. Trimming took 0 bases from V and 1 from J, leaving 7 bases between them. CDR3 length: 15 residues. Germline loops: CDR1 SGHTA, CDR2 FQGNSA. The CDR3 protein is CASSLAGGSNQPQHF. CDR3 DNA: TGTGCCAGCAGCTTAGCAGGAGGAAGCAATCAGCCCCAGCATTTT. The variable domain in full, with the rest retrieved from reference TRBV7-2 and TRBJ1-5, is GAGVSQSPSNKVTEKGKDVELRCDPISGHTALYWYRQSLGQGLEFLIYFQGNSAPDKSGLPSDRFSAERTGGSVSTLTIQRTQQEDSAVYLCASSLAGGSNQPQHFGDGTRLSIL.

The chain recombines TRBV4-1 with TRBJ1-5, with D unresolved. The CDR3 runs 14 residues. CDR1 MGHRA and CDR2 YSYEKL come from the germline V gene. The V gene lost 2 bases and the J gene lost 1 base, with 6 bases spanning the gap. Here the CDR3 DNA reads TGCGCCAGCAGCCAAAGCGACAGCAATCAGCCCCAGCATTTT. Its translation is CASSQSDSNQPQHF.

V usage is TRBV5-1 and J usage is TRBJ2-3; 9 nucleotides line up with TRBD1. The CDR3 totals 15 residues. The V gene's germline CDR1 is SGHRS and CDR2 YFSETQ. V dropped 1 base and J dropped 5; count of bases not matched to a gene: 5. For the CDR3, the DNA is TGCGCCAGCAGCTTGCGGGGACAGGGAAAAGATACGCAGTATTTT. This encodes CASSLRGQGKDTQYF.

This chain links TRBV11-1 with TRBJ1-1; D is uncertain. This CDR3 comprises 12 residues. Germline loops: CDR1 SGHAT, CDR2 FQDESV (reference sequence). V lost 4 bases, J lost 0 bases, and 3 bases lay in between. The DNA for the CDR3 is TGTGCCAGCAGCTATGTGAACACTGAAGCTTTCTTT. This encodes CASSYVNTEAFF.

The J gene is TRBJ1-6, the V gene TRBV11-2; D unclear. CDR3 length: 14 residues. CDR1 and CDR2 (germline): SGHAT, FQNNGV. Trimming shortened V by 2 bases and J by 7 bases, and 9 bases separated the two germline ends. The CDR3 DNA sequence: TGTGCCAGCAGCTTAAGGGTTGCGAATTCACCCCTCCACTTT. Protein: CASSLRVANSPLHF. Supplemented by reference TRBV11-2 and TRBJ1-6, the full variable domain reads EAGVAQSPRYKIIEKRQSVAFWCNPISGHATLYWYQQILGQGPKLLIQFQNNGVVDDSQLPKDRFSAERLKGVDSTLKIQPAKLEDSAVYLCASSLRVANSPLHFGNGTRLTVT.

The chain is built from TRBV2 and TRBJ2-3; TRBD2 matches 7 bases. Germline CDR1 reads SNHLY; CDR2 reads FYNNEI. CDR3 length: 15 residues. Trimming at V came to 8 bases and at J to 5 bases, leaving 13 bases not matched to a gene. CDR3 protein: CASLRERGGGDTQYF. As DNA, the CDR3 is TGTGCCAGCCTTAGGGAGCGCGGGGGTGGAGATACGCAGTATTTT.

The V and J genes are TRBV5-1 and TRBJ1-2; TRBD1 agrees at 8 bases. Trimming at V came to 4 bases and at J to 7 bases, leaving 12 bases not matched to a gene. The CDR3 runs 15 residues. Looked up from germline, CDR1 is SGHRS and CDR2 is YFSETQ. The CDR3 DNA follows: TGCGCCAGCAGCCCGGGACAGGTCCGGTATTCTGGCTACACCTTC. Its translation is CASSPGQVRYSGYTF.

J is TRBJ2-7 and V is TRBV27; possibly TRBD1 for D (7 bases). Germline V gene sequence: CDR1 MNHEY, CDR2 SMNVEV (reference sequence). Trimming removed 5 bases at V and 3 bases at J, with 11 bases between. The CDR3 length is 13 residues. The CDR3 region is CASSPRGVYEQYF. CDR3 in DNA: TGTGCCAGCAGTCCCAGGGGGGTCTACGAGCAGTACTTC.

The rearrangement joins TRBV15 to TRBJ2-1; D gene ambiguous. CDR3 length: 14 amino acids. V was clipped by 8 bases and J by 0 bases, with 11 bases between them. Looked up from germline, CDR1 is LNHNV and CDR2 is YYDKDF (reference sequence). The DNA for the CDR3 is TGTGCCACCTGCCAAACCGTCTCCTACAATGAGCAGTTCTTC. Translating it yields CATCQTVSYNEQFF.

The chain carries TRBV5-5 and TRBJ1-1; no firm D call. The CDR3 totals 12 residues. Germline loops: CDR1 SGHKS, CDR2 YYEKEE (reference sequence). V was clipped by 0 bases and J by 6 bases, with 6 bases between them. The chain's CDR3 is CASSLGLPEAFF. The CDR3 bases are TGTGCCAGCAGCTTGGGGCTCCCTGAAGCTTTCTTT.

The chain combines TRBV11-1 with TRBJ1-3; D call uncertain. The V gene's germline CDR1 is SGHAT and CDR2 FQDESV (reference sequence). Trimming pared 1 base from V and 2 bases from J, leaving 6 bases between. This CDR3 has 14 residues. CDR3 in amino acids: CASSLGSTGNTIYF. DNA for the CDR3: TGTGCCAGCAGCTTAGGGTCAACTGGAAACACCATATATTTT.

The chain carries TRBV2 and TRBJ2-5, with 10 positions matching TRBD1. CDR1 and CDR2 (germline): SNHLY, FYNNEI. The CDR3 totals 13 residues. J gave up 3 bases and V 11 bases, and 6 bases lay outside the gene matches. The CDR3 nucleotides are TGTGCCTCCCGACAGGGGGCTAAAGAGACCCAGTACTTC. It codes for CASRQGAKETQYF.

The V gene is TRBV6-5, the J gene TRBJ1-2; D is undetermined. The CDR3 length is 14 residues. V was shortened by 2 bases and J by 2 bases, with 9 bases between the two germline ends. In germline, CDR1 is MNHEY, CDR2 SVGAGI. The DNA for the CDR3 is TGTGCCAGCAGTTACGACTCAACCAACTATGGCTACACCTTC. Its protein is CASSYDSTNYGYTF.

The J gene is TRBJ2-7, the V gene TRBV7-9; D gene uncertain. Deletions cut 5 bases from V and 3 bases from J, with 11 bases between. This CDR3 is 13 amino acids long. Germline CDR1 SEHNR, CDR2 FQNEAQ (reference sequence). The CDR3 sequence: CASSGKPDYEQYV. The CDR3 region has the DNA TGTGCCAGCAGCGGTAAGCCGGACTACGAGCAGTACGTC.

CDR3 sequence: CASSRRQGDTGELFF. The CDR3, as DNA: TGTGCCAGCTCTCGTCGACAGGGGGACACCGGGGAGCTGTTTTTT. J is TRBJ2-2 and V is TRBV18; TRBD1 matches 9 bases. The V gene's germline CDR1 is KGHSH and CDR2 LQKENI. Trimming took 6 bases from V and 3 from J; bases not matched to a gene: 5. The CDR3 is 15 residues long.

The rearrangement links TRBV11-2 to TRBJ2-7, with D possibly matching TRBD2 (5 bases). The CDR3 sequence is 16 residues long. Germline CDR1 is SGHAT and CDR2 is FQNNGV. V was clipped by 3 bases and J by 2 bases, with 17 bases between them. The CDR3 protein is CASSFRLARKTYEQYF. CDR3 nucleotide sequence: TGTGCCAGCAGCTTTCGTCTAGCCCGGAAAACCTACGAGCAGTACTTC.

This rearrangement joins TRBV4-2 to TRBJ2-1; 7 positions match TRBD1. Per germline, CDR1 LGHNA and CDR2 YNFKEQ. The CDR3 sequence is 17 residues long. V lost 0 bases to trimming and J lost 3 bases; unmatched junction nucleotides: 8. The CDR3 DNA sequence: TGTGCCAGCAGCCAAGATTCCCCAGGGGGAAGCTACAATGAGCAGTTCTTC. Protein sequence: CASSQDSPGGSYNEQFF.

DNA for the CDR3: TGTGCCAGCAGCTTATCAGCGATGGGGGGCACTGAAGCTTTCTTT. The encoded protein is CASSLSAMGGTEAFF. The rearrangement uses TRBV7-9 and TRBJ1-1; TRBD1 is a possible D gene (5 bases). V gave up 2 bases and J gave up 4 bases, with 14 bases separating them. The CDR3 contains 15 residues. Germline V CDR1 and CDR2: SEHNR, FQNEAQ (reference sequence).

The chain recombines TRBV14 with TRBJ1-1; 10 bases are a match to TRBD1. Germline-derived CDR1 and CDR2 are SGHDN and FVKESK. The J segment lost 1 base and the V segment lost 0 bases, leaving 8 bases of the junction unmatched. The CDR3 has 18 amino acids. CDR3 region: CASSQEGTGASWNTEAFF. DNA for the CDR3: TGTGCCAGCAGCCAAGAGGGGACAGGGGCCTCTTGGAACACTGAAGCTTTCTTT.

The rearrangement uses TRBV7-2 and TRBJ2-6, with TRBD1 as a possible D gene (5 bases). The germline CDR1 and CDR2 sequences are SGHTA and FQGNSA. The CDR3 runs 16 residues. Trimming took 4 bases from V and 0 from J, leaving 10 bases between them. CDR3 amino acids: CASSWGLASGANVLTF. CDR3 nucleotide sequence: TGTGCCAGCAGCTGGGGCTTGGCCTCTGGGGCCAACGTCCTGACTTTC.

The chain links TRBV5-4 to TRBJ2-2, with D unresolved. V was pared by 2 bases and J by 5 bases, with 19 bases between. CDR3 size: 17 residues. Germline lookup yields CDR1 SGHNT and CDR2 YYREEE (reference sequence). The DNA for the CDR3 is TGTGCCAGCAGCTTTCTAGGGTTGAAGTTGGGGACCGGGGAGCTGTTTTTT. It specifies CASSFLGLKLGTGELFF.

In nucleotides, the CDR3 is TGTGCCAGTAGTCTAGGGACAGGGACCTACGAGCAGTACGTC. It translates to CASSLGTGTYEQYV. V gene TRBV19 combines with J gene TRBJ2-7; 9 bases line up with TRBD1. Per the germline V gene, CDR1 is LNHDA and CDR2 is SQIVND (reference sequence). This CDR3 contains 14 residues. After removal of 5 bases from V and 2 bases from J, the junction contained 4 bases not matched to a gene.

The sample holds a few counts of this clone. The chain uses TRBV2 and TRBJ2-7; D is uncertain. The CDR3 is made up of 12 amino acids. Trimming removed 6 bases at V and 1 base at J, with 7 bases between. Germline-derived CDR1 and CDR2 are SNHLY and FYNNEI. The CDR3 coding sequence is TGTGCCAGCAGCGTACAGTCCTACGAGCAGTACGTC. This gives the protein CASSVQSYEQYV.

The chain employs TRBV6-1 and TRBJ1-2; TRBD1 aligns across 7 bases. From germline, CDR1 is MNHNS and CDR2 SASEGT. CDR3 length: 16 amino acids. V lost 1 base to trimming and J lost 7 bases; unmatched junction nucleotides: 12. The CDR3 DNA is TGTGCCAGCAGTGAAGGGGGGACAGCGTATCTGGGTGGCTACACCTTC. This gives the protein CASSEGGTAYLGGYTF.

The V call is TRBV19, the J call TRBJ1-2; 9 bases agree with TRBD1. This CDR3 has 18 residues. Trimming removed 7 bases from V and 4 bases from J; junction bases left unmatched: 19. Germline V gene lookup returns CDR1 LNHDA and CDR2 SQIVND (reference sequence). CDR3 sequence reads: CASTNRPTGGLGFYGYTF. The CDR3 bases are TGTGCCAGTACTAACCGGCCCACAGGGGGCTTGGGATTCTATGGCTACACCTTC.

The chain joins TRBV5-1 to TRBJ2-6, with TRBD2 as a possible D gene (5 bases). Looked up from germline, CDR1 is SGHRS and CDR2 is YFSETQ. V lost 1 base to trimming and J lost 2 bases, with 10 bases between them. The CDR3 is 16 amino acids. The CDR3 DNA follows: TGCGCCAGCAGCTTGATCGTGGGAGCTGGGGCCAACGTCCTGACTTTC. Translating gives CASSLIVGAGANVLTF.

This sequence joins TRBV20-1 and TRBJ2-7; unclear D gene. CDR3 length: 12 amino acids. CDR1 DFQATT and CDR2 SNEGSKA come from the germline V gene (reference sequence). Trimming stripped 3 bases from V and 2 bases from J, with 8 bases between. The chain's CDR3 is CSASGNAYEQYF. DNA of the CDR3: TGCAGTGCTAGTGGGAATGCCTACGAGCAGTACTTC.

The chain joins TRBV28 to TRBJ1-2; D remains ambiguous. V dropped 5 bases and J dropped 4 bases, with 14 bases sitting between them. The CDR3 sequence is 14 residues long. In germline, CDR1 is MDHEN, CDR2 SYDVKM. The CDR3 bases are TGTGCCAGCAGTCCTTCTCCAGGCCGCTATGGCTACACCTTC. It is translated as CASSPSPGRYGYTF.